What follows are 10 T cell receptor beta chains derived from one specimen sequenced in a study of identical twins. TCRdb called the 5' RACE reads again in MiXCR, with one record for every CDR3 protein. The sample shows some 1,600,000 distinct CDR3 sequences, roughly 35% of them seen only once. Sample: cord blood. These receptors all come from a newborn girl in good health.

This clonotype was seen a few times. The rearrangement joins TRBV6-2 or TRBV6-3 to TRBJ2-1; D gene uncertain. Trimming stripped 8 bases from V and 3 bases from J, with 17 bases between. This CDR3 region has 15 residues. Germline CDR1 is MNHEY and CDR2 is SVGEGT. The CDR3 DNA reads TGTGCCAGCGGAAGGACGTCCCTACACTACAATGAGCAGTTCTTC. Translated, it gives CASGRTSLHYNEQFF.

The sample holds a few counts of this clonotype. The CDR3, as DNA: TGTGCCAGCAGTTTATTGGCTAGTAGTGAAAAACTGTTTTTT. Protein: CASSLLASSEKLFF. The chain employs TRBV27 and TRBJ1-4; D gene uncertain. Trimming removed 1 base at V and 7 bases at J, with 10 bases between. Germline V gene lookup returns CDR1 MNHEY and CDR2 SMNVEV (reference sequence). The CDR3 spans 14 residues.

This clonotype came up a few times. V usage is TRBV4-1 and J usage is TRBJ2-7; 9 bases are shared with TRBD2. With V trimmed by 6 bases and J by 4 bases, 7 bases remained unmatched. The CDR3 runs 14 residues. Germline V gene lookup returns CDR1 MGHRA and CDR2 YSYEKL. CDR3 loop: CASRSTSGRYEQYF. The CDR3 DNA reads TGCGCCAGCAGATCGACTAGCGGAAGATACGAGCAGTACTTC.

The V and J genes are TRBV13 and TRBJ2-4; TRBD2 agrees at 9 bases. The J call may be mistaken, given a closer DNA end match to TRBJ2-7. The CDR3 consists of 17 residues. Germline loops: CDR1 PRHDT, CDR2 FYEKMQ (reference sequence). The CDR3 DNA sequence: TGTGCCAGCAGCTTAGGCCTGGGACTAGCCGAGATCTACGAGCAGTACTTC. Protein: CASSLGLGLAEIYEQYF.

This chain joins TRBV5-1 and TRBJ2-7; TRBD2 matches 7 bases. The CDR3 has 16 residues. V trimming: 0 bases; J trimming: 2 bases; junction bases outside the gene matches: 8. CDR1 is SGHRS and CDR2 is YFSETQ in the germline V gene. CDR3: CASSLGLAAGAYEQYF. In DNA, the CDR3 is TGCGCCAGCAGCTTGGGCTTGGCGGCGGGGGCCTACGAGCAGTACTTC.

The chain recombines TRBV7-2 with TRBJ1-5; D perhaps matches TRBD1 (5 bases). Germline values: CDR1 SGHTA, CDR2 FQGNSA. The CDR3 is 15 residues long. V gave up 3 bases and J gave up 3 bases, with 12 bases separating them. This CDR3 reads CASSFRDGYNQPQHF. DNA for the CDR3: TGTGCCAGCAGCTTCAGGGACGGTTACAATCAGCCCCAGCATTTT.

Regarding this clonotype: No DNA is shown, since the ends of the CDR3 on it are uncertain; the CDR3 is the one TCRdb lists. The V and J genes are TRBV13 and TRBJ1-2; the listed D gene, TRBD1, was not tested against the DNA. The CDR3 length is 17 residues, termini included. Germline-derived CDR1 and CDR2 are PRHDT and FYEKMQ (reference sequence). CDR3 residues: CASSTYFAGGTNYGSTF.

The chain has TRBV10-3 and TRBJ2-1, with D maybe TRBD1 (6 bases). CDR3 size: 12 residues. The V end was cut by 5 bases, the J end by 7 bases, with 9 bases between. CDR1 and CDR2 from the germline V gene are ENHRY and SYGVKD. The CDR3, as DNA: TGTGCCATCAGTAACAGGGTAAATGAGCAGTTCTTC. It encodes CAISNRVNEQFF.

This clonotype was detected a few times. The chain has TRBV27 and TRBJ2-5, with TRBD1 matching over 8 bases. V lost 6 bases to trimming and J lost 5 bases; unmatched junction nucleotides: 14. This CDR3 comprises 16 residues. Germline V lookup: CDR1 MNHEY, CDR2 SMNVEV (reference sequence). This CDR3 reads CASSLRSTGVQETQYF. In nucleotides, the CDR3 is TGTGCCAGCAGCTTACGGTCGACAGGGGTGCAGGAGACCCAGTACTTC.

This clonotype was counted a few times. J is TRBJ2-7 and V is TRBV27; weak D call: TRBD2 (6 bases). The CDR3 has 13 amino acids. Trimming took 4 bases from V and 6 from J, leaving 13 bases between them. Germline lookup yields CDR1 MNHEY and CDR2 SMNVEV (reference sequence). CDR3 region: CASSYTSRPEQYF. The CDR3 DNA is TGTGCCAGCAGTTATACTAGCAGACCCGAGCAGTACTTC.